The 8 T cell receptor beta chains below all came from one sample that was sequenced in a study of beta chain features in type 1 diabetes. Of the isolated RNA, all was reverse transcribed, and so the sequenced material was expressed TCRB transcripts. Clones were read by immunoSEQ multiplex PCR, and TCRdb kept only the in-frame ones, dropping some. The sample has under 550,000 clones, over 10% seen once. Sequencing was performed on naive CD4+ T cells from blood. Receptors were obtained from a woman in her late teens or twenties in good health.

This chain links TRBV7-9 with TRBJ2-1; 7 nucleotides agree with TRBD2. Germline V gene data show CDR1 as SEHNR and CDR2 as FQNEAQ (reference sequence). The CDR3 totals 13 residues. Trimming took 4 bases from V and 6 from J; bases not matched to a gene: 3. DNA for the CDR3: TGTGCCAGCAGCTCCCCGGGGGGCAATGAGCAGTTCTTC. As protein: CASSSPGGNEQFF.

The J gene is TRBJ2-6, the V gene TRBV27; D unclear. The CDR3 is made up of 18 amino acids. Between the trimmed V and J ends, which lost 6 bases and 0 bases, there was a span of 18 bases. Germline assignment: CDR1 MNHEY and CDR2 SMNVEV (reference sequence). The CDR3: CASRPTENSFSGANVLTF. The CDR3 nucleotides read TGTGCCAGCAGACCTACAGAGAACTCATTCTCTGGGGCCAACGTCCTGACTTTC.

This clone was seen a handful of times. The chain recombines TRBV7-3 with TRBJ1-1; TRBD1 might be the D (5 bases). There are 15 residues in the CDR3. The germline V gene encodes CDR1 SGHTA and CDR2 FQGTGA. The V end lost 0 bases, the J end lost 4 bases, and 12 bases lay between the germline ends. The CDR3 nucleotides read TGTGCCAGCAGCTTAACAAGGGGTAGTACCACTGAAGCTTTCTTT. This translates into CASSLTRGSTTEAFF.

The rearrangement links TRBV7-9 to TRBJ2-7; the D gene is possibly TRBD1 (6 bases). The V end was cut by 5 bases, the J end by 7 bases, with 18 bases between. The CDR3 runs 14 residues. The V gene's germline CDR1 is SEHNR and CDR2 FQNEAQ (reference sequence). CDR3 amino acids: CASSQRTEIKEQYF. In nucleotides, the CDR3 is TGTGCCAGCAGCCAGAGGACAGAAATCAAAGAGCAGTACTTC.

This chain uses TRBV6-6 with TRBJ2-3, with D maybe TRBD2 (5 bases). The CDR3 contains 14 residues. The germline gives CDR1 MNHNY, CDR2 SVGAGI (reference sequence). Trimming took off 2 bases at V and 2 bases at J, with 8 bases between the two ends. The DNA for the CDR3 is TGTGCCAGCAGTTACCCCGGGGACACAGATACGCAGTATTTT. Translation: CASSYPGDTDTQYF.

This clone was counted a few times. The V and J genes are TRBV4-3 and TRBJ1-1, with TRBD1 matching over 8 bases. Germline V gives CDR1 LGHNA, CDR2 YSLEER. With 7 bases clipped from V and 5 bases from J, the junction kept 9 bases outside the gene matches. CDR3 size: 14 residues. The chain's CDR3 is CASTRGQGWTEAFF. The CDR3 DNA sequence: TGCGCCAGCACCCGAGGACAGGGATGGACTGAAGCTTTCTTT.

This clone was counted only a few times. J is TRBJ2-5 and V is TRBV2, with TRBD2 as a possible D gene (7 bases). Germline V gene sequence: CDR1 SNHLY, CDR2 FYNNEI. Trimming removed 11 bases at V and 2 bases at J, with 12 bases between. The CDR3 contains 12 residues. CDR3 sequence: CADGGLQETQYF. The CDR3 DNA is TGTGCCGACGGGGGGCTTCAAGAGACCCAGTACTTC.

The rearrangement joins TRBV27 to TRBJ2-7; D is unresolved. This CDR3 spans 16 amino acids. The V gene's germline CDR1 is MNHEY and CDR2 SMNVEV (reference sequence). Trimming took off 6 bases at V and 3 bases at J, with 21 bases between the two ends. The CDR3 region is CASRNTPGLKDYEQYF. The CDR3 bases are TGTGCCAGCAGAAATACCCCAGGTTTGAAAGACTACGAGCAGTACTTC.